This record looks at one T cell receptor (beta chain) sequence and its context. Its antigen is currently unknown. The read terminates 3 residues before the CDR3 end, so the remaining end is supplied by the germline J gene. CDR3 size: 15 residues. The germline CDR1 and CDR2 sequences are SGHRS and YFSETQ. V lost 4 bases to trimming and J lost 0 bases; unmatched junction nucleotides: 5. This sample is drawn from a study of T cell clonality in common variable immunodeficiency. Study-wide results and limits: In common variable immunodeficiency, TCR beta chains reportedly carried fewer deletions and N-nucleotide insertions.

Libraries were prepared by immunoSEQ multiplex PCR; TCRdb keeps only in-frame clonotypes and omits some of them. The profile covers approximately 29,000 clones, none occurring a single time. The sample taken for sequencing was peripheral blood mononuclear cells. The rearrangement uses TRBV5-1 and TRBJ2-3; 7 positions match TRBD1. The clonotype originates from a human donor with common variable immunodeficiency. The CDR3 is CASSITGDSTDTQYF. The sequenced CDR3 bases are TGCGCCAGCAGCATTACAGGGGACAGCACAGATACG.